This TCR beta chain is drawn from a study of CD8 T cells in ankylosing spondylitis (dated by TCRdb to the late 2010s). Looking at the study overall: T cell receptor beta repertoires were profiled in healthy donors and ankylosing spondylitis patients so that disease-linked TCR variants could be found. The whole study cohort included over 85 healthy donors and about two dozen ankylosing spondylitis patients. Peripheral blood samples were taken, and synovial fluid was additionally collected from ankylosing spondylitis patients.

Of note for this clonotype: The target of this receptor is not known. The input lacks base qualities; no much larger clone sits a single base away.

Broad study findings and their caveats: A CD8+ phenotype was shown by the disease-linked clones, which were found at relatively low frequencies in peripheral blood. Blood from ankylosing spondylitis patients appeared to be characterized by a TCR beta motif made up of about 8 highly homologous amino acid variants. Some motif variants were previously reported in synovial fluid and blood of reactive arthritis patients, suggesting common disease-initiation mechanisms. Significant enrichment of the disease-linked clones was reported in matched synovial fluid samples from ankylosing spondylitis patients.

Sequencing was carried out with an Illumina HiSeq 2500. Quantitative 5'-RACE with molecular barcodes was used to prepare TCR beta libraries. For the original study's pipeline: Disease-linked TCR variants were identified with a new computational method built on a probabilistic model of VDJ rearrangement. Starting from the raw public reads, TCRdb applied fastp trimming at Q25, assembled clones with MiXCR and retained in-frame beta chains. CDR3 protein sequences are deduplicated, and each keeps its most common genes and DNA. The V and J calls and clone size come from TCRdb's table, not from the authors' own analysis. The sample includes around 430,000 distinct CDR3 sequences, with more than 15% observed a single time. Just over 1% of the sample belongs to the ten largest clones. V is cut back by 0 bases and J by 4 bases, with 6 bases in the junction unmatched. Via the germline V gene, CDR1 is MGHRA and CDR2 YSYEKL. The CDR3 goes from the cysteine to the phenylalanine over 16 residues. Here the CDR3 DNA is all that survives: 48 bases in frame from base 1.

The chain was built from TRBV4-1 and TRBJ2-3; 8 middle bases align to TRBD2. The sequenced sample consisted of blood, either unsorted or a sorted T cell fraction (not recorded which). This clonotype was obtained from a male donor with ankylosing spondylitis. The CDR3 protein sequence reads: CASSQDDGGAADTQYF. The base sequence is TGCGCCAGCAGCCAAGATGACGGGGGGGCCGCAGATACGCAGTATTTT.